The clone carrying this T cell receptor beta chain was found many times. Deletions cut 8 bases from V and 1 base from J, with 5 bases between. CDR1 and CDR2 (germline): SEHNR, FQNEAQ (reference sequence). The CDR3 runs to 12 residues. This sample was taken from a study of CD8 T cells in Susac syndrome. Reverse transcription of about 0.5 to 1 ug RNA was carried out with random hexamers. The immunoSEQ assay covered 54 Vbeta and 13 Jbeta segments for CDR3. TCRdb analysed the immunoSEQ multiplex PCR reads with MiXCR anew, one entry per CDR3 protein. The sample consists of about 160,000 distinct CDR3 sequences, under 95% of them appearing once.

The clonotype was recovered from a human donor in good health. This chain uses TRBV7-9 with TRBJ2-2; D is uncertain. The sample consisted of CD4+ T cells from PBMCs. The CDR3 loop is CASRENTGELFF. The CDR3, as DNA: TGTGCCAGCCGTGAGAACACCGGGGAGCTGTTTTTT.